The clone carrying this TCR beta chain was seen many times. Antigen specificity is unknown. V was trimmed by 5 bases and J by 7 bases, leaving 17 bases between them. Germline V gives CDR1 DFQATT, CDR2 SNEGSKA (reference sequence). This CDR3 comprises 14 residues. These data originate in a study of T-cell reconstitution after alpha-beta-depleted transplantation in children. Study-level points and caveats: Several hundred graft clones that had expanded were reportedly the source of alpha-beta T cells about two months after transplant. T-cell counts and diversity at one year following transplant were attributed mainly to newly produced T cells.

Preparation of the TCRbeta library was carried out with unique molecular identifiers. Via MiXCR, TCRdb re-called the PCR reads, giving one row per CDR3 protein. The sample holds a few hundred thousand distinct CDR3 sequences; roughly 25% are singletons and the top ten take about 2.6%. This receptor was identified in a girl aged 2-15 years with Fanconi anemia, due to receive a stem cell transplant. The sequencing used PBMCs, collected before TCRalphabeta/CD19-depleted stem cell transplant. This chain links TRBV20-1 with TRBJ2-2; D remains ambiguous. This CDR3 reads CSAALRVKGGELFF. In DNA, the CDR3 is TGCAGTGCTGCCTTACGGGTTAAGGGCGGGGAGCTGTTTTTT.